The 17 T cell receptor beta chains reported below all come from one sample, sequenced in a study of T cells in women clearing cervical HPV infection. TCRdb keeps only in-frame clones here, not all; method: immunoSEQ multiplex PCR. The sample has around 15,000 clones. The source material was blood buffy coat. These TCRs come from a woman aged 18-69 years with a cervical HPV16 infection that either progressed to CIN3+ or cleared (not recorded which).

Points on this clone: The missing CDR3 end, 3 residues past where the read stops, is filled in from the germline J gene. The rearrangement links TRBV15 to TRBJ1-1; no firm D call. Germline loops: CDR1 LNHNV, CDR2 YYDKDF (reference sequence). CDR3 length: 14 residues. Trimming removed 0 bases from V and 3 bases from J, with 8 bases in between. CDR3 loop: CATSRDRGYTEAFF. The sequenced CDR3 bases are TGTGCCACCAGCAGAGATCGGGGTTACACTGAA.

In regard to this clone: The read falls 3 residues short of the CDR3 end, and the missing part is taken from the germline J gene. This rearrangement joins TRBV12-3 or TRBV12-4 to TRBJ2-6, with TRBD1 identical over 7 bases. The CDR3 sequence is 16 residues long. The ends lost 5 bases at V and 2 bases at J; junction bases unmatched: 6. The CDR3 DNA, read in part, is TGTGCCAGCAGTGCCCGACAGGGTGCTGGGGCCAACGTC. Amino acids: CASSARQGAGANV. In full, the CDR3 reads CASSARQGAGANVLTF.

In the case of this clone: The read is 3 residues too short to cover the CDR3 end, so that end is filled in from the germline J gene. The J gene is TRBJ1-5, the V gene TRBV7-8; TRBD1 agrees at 8 bases. Trimming cost V 2 bases and J 2 bases; bases outside gene matches: 2. Germline V gives CDR1 SGHVS, CDR2 FQNEAQ. CDR3 length: 15 amino acids. CDR3: CASSLQGAGNQPQHF. The sequenced part of the CDR3 DNA is TGTGCCAGCAGCTTACAGGGGGCGGGCAATCAGCCC.

This clone is called medium-sized based on its frequency. The DNA ends 3 residues before the CDR3 does, and the rest of the CDR3 is filled in from the germline J gene. The rearrangement joins TRBV5-1 to TRBJ2-2, with D possibly matching TRBD2 (6 bases). CDR1 is SGHRS and CDR2 is YFSETQ in the germline V gene. This CDR3 spans 15 amino acids. Trimming left V 9 bases short and J 4 bases short, with 19 bases between. Incomplete CDR3 DNA: TGCGCCACCCAACGAGGAGGGGCTGGCACCGGGGAG. Translation gives CATQRGGAGTGE. The full CDR3 sequence reads CATQRGGAGTGELFF.

Of note for this clone: The read terminates 3 residues before the CDR3 end, so the remaining end is supplied by the germline J gene. This chain connects TRBV5-1 to TRBJ2-5; a weak D match, TRBD1 (6 bases). The ends were cut back, 2 bases at V and 2 bases at J, with 10 bases in the middle. CDR3 length equals 14 residues. Per germline, CDR1 SGHRS and CDR2 YFSETQ. CDR3 sequence reads: CASSFVGGQETQYF. Partial CDR3 DNA: TGCGCCAGCAGCTTTGTAGGGGGACAAGAGACC. The full variable domain, rest sourced from reference TRBV5-1 and TRBJ2-5, is KAGVTQTPRYLIKTRGQQVTLSCSPISGHRSVSWYQQTPGQGLQFLFEYFSETQRNKGNFPGRFSGRQFSNSRSEMNVSTLELGDSALYLCASSFVGGQETQYFGPGTRLLVL.

As for this clone: The read stops 3 residues short of the end of the CDR3; the missing end is completed from the germline J gene. The chain has TRBV5-1 and TRBJ2-5; D possibly corresponds to TRBD2 (5 bases). This CDR3 spans 14 amino acids. From germline, CDR1 is SGHRS and CDR2 YFSETQ. The DNA read from the CDR3 is TGCGCCAGCAGTAGAAGCGGCCTCACAGATACC. Its translation: CASSRSGLTDT. The CDR3 in its entirety is CASSRSGLTDTQYF.

With regard to this clone: The sequenced fragment ends 3 residues before the CDR3 boundary, so the rest is inferred from the germline J gene. V usage is TRBV3-1 (or the pseudogene TRBV3-2) and J usage is TRBJ2-3, with 12 bases fitting TRBD2. Germline lookup yields CDR1 LGHDT and CDR2 YNNKEL (reference sequence). V lost 4 bases to trimming and J lost 4 bases; unmatched junction nucleotides: 9. The CDR3 runs 17 residues. Partial CDR3 DNA: TGTGCCAGCAGCCGACTAGCGGGGGCCGTCCGCGCAGATACG. It is translated as CASSRLAGAVRADT. The complete CDR3 protein is CASSRLAGAVRADTQYF.

As for this clone: The CDR3 goes on 3 residues after the read ends, and that part is filled in from the germline J gene. The chain combines TRBV10-3 with TRBJ2-2, with D perhaps TRBD1 (6 bases). Germline lookup yields CDR1 ENHRY and CDR2 SYGVKD. This CDR3 has 14 residues. Trimming took 6 bases from V and 1 from J, leaving 9 bases between them. Here the CDR3 reads CAISQTGNTGELFF. The part of the CDR3 DNA that was read is TGTGCCATCAGCCAGACAGGGAACACCGGGGAG.

About this clone: The CDR3 is cut off 3 residues early in the read; its end comes from the germline J gene. V is TRBV19 and J is TRBJ1-2, with TRBD1 as a possible D gene (5 bases). The CDR3 contains 16 residues. From germline, CDR1 is LNHDA and CDR2 SQIVND (reference sequence). CDR3 loop: CASTGWGLSSYNDYTF. CDR3 DNA (partial): TGTGCCAGTACCGGGTGGGGCCTGAGCTCCTACAATGAC.

Remarks on this clone: The read terminates 3 residues before the CDR3 end, so the remaining end is supplied by the germline J gene. The genes are TRBV6-1 and TRBJ2-5, with D possibly TRBD1 on 6 matching bases. Germline loops: CDR1 MNHNS, CDR2 SASEGT. The CDR3 length is 16 residues. CDR3 protein: CASSEGYRVSTDTQYF. The CDR3 bases that were read are TGTGCCAGCAGTGAAGGGTACAGGGTCAGCACAGATACC.

Worth noting for this clone: The CDR3 goes on 3 residues after the read ends, and that part is filled in from the germline J gene. The gene calls are TRBV29-1 and TRBJ2-3; 7 bases line up with TRBD1. There are 12 residues in the CDR3. V was pared by 6 bases and J by 1 base, with 1 base of the junction left unmatched. Germline CDR1 reads SQVTM; CDR2 reads ANQGSEA. The DNA read from the CDR3 is TGCAGCGTCGGACAGGGCACAGATACG. It specifies CSVGQGTDT. From start to end, the CDR3 is CSVGQGTDTQYF.

Concerning this clone itself: The read ends 3 residues shy of where the CDR3 ends; the end is completed using the germline J gene. The J gene is TRBJ2-7, the V gene TRBV18, with a possible D match to TRBD1 (6 bases). Germline CDR1 KGHSH, CDR2 LQKENI. V lost 3 bases and J lost 0, with 9 bases in between. The CDR3 contains 14 residues. This CDR3 is CASSPRDNSYEQYF. The CDR3 bases that were read are TGTGCCAGCTCACCTAGGGACAACTCCTACGAG.

On this clone: One junction end does not reproduce the germline sequence, and a read error may be involved. Read coverage stops 3 residues before the CDR3 terminus; the germline J gene supplies the remainder. The chain employs TRBV20-1 and TRBJ1-1, with TRBD1 matching over 9 bases. The CDR3 spans 13 residues. Germline-derived CDR1 and CDR2 are DFQATT and SNEGSKA (reference sequence). The CDR3 sequence is CSAGEGQGGEAFF. The DNA read from the CDR3 is TGCAGTGCTGGAGAGGGACAGGGTGGTGAA.

On this clone: The read ends 3 residues shy of where the CDR3 ends; the end is completed using the germline J gene. The chain joins TRBV2 to TRBJ1-1; no definite D call. This CDR3 region has 13 residues. In germline, CDR1 is SNHLY, CDR2 FYNNEI. Trimming shortened V by 8 bases and J by 0 bases, and 10 bases separated the two germline ends. The CDR3 sequence is CASETELNTEAFF. Incomplete CDR3 DNA: TGTGCCAGCGAAACAGAGCTGAACACTGAA.

On this clone: The CDR3 end lies 3 residues beyond the end of the read and is filled in from the germline J gene. V and J are TRBV6-2 or TRBV6-3 and TRBJ1-2, with TRBD1 matching over 12 bases. This CDR3 spans 14 amino acids. The V segment lost 11 bases and the J segment 4 bases; nucleotides outside the gene matches: 8. The germline V gene encodes CDR1 MNHEY and CDR2 SVGEGT. CDR3 in amino acids: CACSGTGGVYGYTF. Incomplete CDR3 DNA: TGTGCCTGCTCCGGGACAGGGGGCGTCTATGGC.

Measured by frequency, this clone is medium-sized. The missing CDR3 end, 3 residues past where the read stops, is filled in from the germline J gene. The chain carries TRBV7-3 and TRBJ2-3; D is unresolved. This CDR3 is 13 amino acids long. Between the trimmed V and J ends, which lost 5 bases and 6 bases, there was a span of 12 bases. From germline, CDR1 is SGHTA and CDR2 FQGTGA. Incomplete CDR3 DNA: TGTGCCAGCAGCCCCATTGTCCAGGATACG. Translation gives CASSPIVQDT. The complete CDR3 reads CASSPIVQDTQYF.

Comments on this clone: The read ends 3 residues shy of where the CDR3 ends; the end is completed using the germline J gene. V usage is TRBV19 and J usage is TRBJ1-5, with a weak D call TRBD1 (6 bases). Per the germline V gene, CDR1 is LNHDA and CDR2 is SQIVND (reference sequence). The CDR3 is made up of 16 amino acids. V lost 3 bases and J 3 bases, leaving 15 bases between the germline ends. The CDR3 sequence is CASSIGGGSFNQPQHF. The CDR3 DNA, read in part, is TGTGCCAGTAGTATCGGGGGGGGCAGTTTCAATCAGCCC.